The rows below give T cell receptor beta chains drawn from one sample of a study of human T cells and chemical hapten exposure. A single record per CDR3 protein comes from TCRdb applying MiXCR to the RACE reads. This sample has about 360,000 distinct CDR3 sequences; more than 4.5% occur once, and the top ten carry approximately 2.3%. Sequenced here: whole blood, sampled in connection with sensitization to the hapten diphenylcyclopropenone (DPC). All receptors come from a woman between 50 and 59 years old with alopecia areata. Some clones in this sample may be carry-over from other donors' samples. Each CDR3 is given without its conserved first and last residue.

V,CDR3
TRBV27,ASSSPEGPNT
TRBV27,ASGNQPQH
TRBV20-1,SASQFTGELF
TRBV4-3,ASSQDGGPSSYNEQF
TRBV4-3,ASSQEGTRFSGANVLT
TRBV27,ASSLSPAPLENEQY
TRBV4-1,ASSVAGGPGEQF
TRBV6-5,ASRRITGSGTDTQY
TRBV18,ASSSLHGDYTEAF
TRBV10-3,AISEPLGAGGITDTQY
TRBV29-1,SVQGPPEDEQY
TRBV9,ASSVRGGSTDTQY
TRBV6-5,ASRGTDFTEAF
TRBV3-1,ASSQGGGRRISTDTQY
TRBV7-9,ASSSWTGRHSNQPQH
TRBV20-1,SARGPQETQY
TRBV6-5,ASSGGGRVTQY
TRBV7-2,ASSLMVQETQY
TRBV15,ATSRDKGDSYSNQPQH